This entry lists 20 T cell receptor beta chains sequenced from one sample in a study of blood T cell repertoires in COVID-19. Clones were read by immunoSEQ multiplex PCR, and TCRdb kept only the in-frame ones, dropping some. The sample records 30,000 to 40,000 clones, roughly 93% being singletons. Sequencing used peripheral blood. These TCRs come from a male donor with active COVID-19.

This clone was detected a few times. J is TRBJ1-1 and V is TRBV11-3, with D possibly TRBD1 on 5 matching bases. Looked up from germline, CDR1 is SGHNT and CDR2 is YENEEA. The V end lost 5 bases, the J end lost 3 bases, and 16 bases lay between the germline ends. The CDR3 is 15 residues long. The CDR3 spells CASSRAGGEDTEAFF. The CDR3 DNA reads as TGTGCCAGCAGCCGCGCGGGGGGGGAGGACACTGAAGCTTTCTTT.

The genes are TRBV5-6 and TRBJ1-4, with D maybe TRBD1 (6 bases). Germline V gives CDR1 SGHDT, CDR2 YYEEEE. Trimming took 6 bases from V and 1 from J, leaving 13 bases between them. CDR3 length: 15 amino acids. CDR3 residues: CASKGGGLTNEKLFF. The CDR3 region has the DNA TGTGCCAGCAAAGGCGGGGGGCTAACTAATGAAAAACTGTTTTTT. Filled out from reference TRBV5-6 and TRBJ1-4, the complete variable domain reads DAGVTQSPTHLIKTRGQQVTLRCSPKSGHDTVSWYQQALGQGPQFIFQYYEEEERQRGNFPDRFSGHQFPNYSSELNVNALLLGDSALYLCASKGGGLTNEKLFFGSGTQLSVL.

The V and J genes are TRBV6-5 and TRBJ2-1, with 8 bases aligning to TRBD1. Unmatched junction bases numbered 5, after V lost 5 bases and J lost 2 bases. This CDR3 spans 15 amino acids. Germline CDR1 and CDR2: MNHEY and SVGAGI. CDR3 nucleotide sequence: TGTGCCAGCAGTCCCCGGACAGGGCCCTACAATGAGCAGTTCTTC. Protein product: CASSPRTGPYNEQFF.

CDR3 sequence (DNA): TGCGCCAGCAGCTTGGAGGGAGGGAGGAACAATGAGCAGTTCTTC. Its protein product is CASSLEGGRNNEQFF. This chain uses TRBV5-1 with TRBJ2-1; 7 bases fit TRBD2. Per the germline V gene, CDR1 is SGHRS and CDR2 is YFSETQ. The CDR3 contains 15 residues. V lost 0 bases to trimming and J lost 5 bases; unmatched junction nucleotides: 5.

The J gene is TRBJ2-3, the V gene TRBV4-3; TRBD2 aligns across 7 bases. V lost 2 bases, J lost 6 bases, and 11 bases stayed unmatched. Germline V lookup: CDR1 LGHNA, CDR2 YSLEER. The CDR3 sequence is 16 residues long. CDR3 nucleotide sequence: TGCGCCAGCAGCCAATCACTAGCGAGGCACATGGATACGCAGTATTTT. It codes for CASSQSLARHMDTQYF.

This rearrangement joins TRBV6-6 to TRBJ2-3; 10 bases line up with TRBD1. V lost 5 bases, J lost 3 bases, and 5 bases stayed unmatched. CDR1 and CDR2 (germline): MNHNY, SVGAGI (reference sequence). The CDR3 has 15 residues. CDR3 bases: TGTGCCAGCAGTGACCGGGACAGGGGAACAGATACGCAGTATTTT. Translation gives CASSDRDRGTDTQYF.

The V and J genes are TRBV7-3 and TRBJ2-1, with TRBD2 identical over 13 bases. The CDR3 runs to 15 residues. Trimming at V came to 5 bases and at J to 10 bases, leaving 8 bases not matched to a gene. CDR1 and CDR2 (germline): SGHTA, FQGTGA. Here the CDR3 DNA reads TGTGCCAGCAGCCGCGCGACTAGCGGGGGGTACGAGCAGTTCTTC. It codes for CASSRATSGGYEQFF.

This chain links TRBV12-3 or TRBV12-4 with TRBJ1-1; D is unclear. V lost 3 bases, J lost 4 bases, and 9 bases lay in between. The CDR3 sequence is 13 residues long. CDR3 bases: TGTGCCAGCAGTTTTCGCGAGGCCACTGAAGCTTTCTTT. It specifies CASSFREATEAFF.

Turning to this clone: It is unclear where the CDR3 begins or ends on the DNA, so no DNA is shown, and the CDR3 is as TCRdb lists it. The chain uses TRBV25-1 and TRBJ1-1; TRBD1, the table's D call, lacks a check against the DNA. CDR1 is MGHDK and CDR2 is SYGVNS in the germline V gene. The CDR3 spans 18 residues, counting both ends. This CDR3 is CASSEDRPIARKPLKLSF.

CDR3 region: CASSFEGAREQYF. The DNA for the CDR3 is TGTGCCAGCAGCTTTGAGGGGGCGCGCGAGCAGTACTTC. J is TRBJ2-7 and V is TRBV7-2, with 7 bases aligning to TRBD1. The germline CDR1 and CDR2 sequences are SGHTA and FQGNSA. Trimming cost V 3 bases and J 6 bases; bases outside gene matches: 5. CDR3 length equals 13 residues.

V is TRBV14 and J is TRBJ2-7; TRBD2 is a possible D gene (6 bases). Per germline, CDR1 SGHDN and CDR2 FVKESK. This CDR3 has 14 amino acids. Trimming pared 1 base from V and 3 bases from J, leaving 10 bases between. CDR3 in amino acids: CASSQGRGGYEQYF. The CDR3 DNA reads as TGTGCCAGCAGCCAAGGACGGGGAGGCTACGAGCAGTACTTC.

V is TRBV7-6 and J is TRBJ2-5; 9 bases match TRBD2. The CDR3 length is 15 residues. Germline V gene sequence: CDR1 SGHVS, CDR2 FNYEAQ. The ends lost 1 base at V and 4 bases at J; junction bases unmatched: 4. The CDR3 sequence is CASSLGLAVRETQYF. CDR3 nucleotide sequence: TGTGCCAGCAGCTTAGGACTAGCGGTACGAGAGACCCAGTACTTC.

This clone was seen only once. The rearrangement uses TRBV4-1 and TRBJ2-5; 7 bases line up with TRBD2. J lost 1 base, V lost 3 bases, and 17 bases had no gene match. The CDR3 consists of 19 residues. Germline CDR1 MGHRA, CDR2 YSYEKL. CDR3 nucleotide sequence: TGCGCCAGCAGCCAGAAAGGACTAGTCTCCCCACCACGCCAAGAGACCCAGTACTTC. Encoded protein: CASSQKGLVSPPRQETQYF.

The chain couples TRBV5-1 to TRBJ1-6; 7 nucleotides match TRBD1. This CDR3 has 15 amino acids. Germline V lookup: CDR1 SGHRS, CDR2 YFSETQ. V lost 0 bases and J lost 6; bases outside the gene matches: 3. The CDR3 loop is CASSLDRGGNSPLHF. The CDR3 DNA reads as TGCGCCAGCAGCTTGGACAGGGGAGGTAATTCACCCCTCCACTTT.

The V gene is TRBV5-5, the J gene TRBJ1-1; D gene unclear. Germline V gives CDR1 SGHKS, CDR2 YYEKEE (reference sequence). The CDR3 consists of 12 residues. Deletions cut 0 bases from V and 11 bases from J, with 11 bases between. The CDR3 DNA reads TGTGCCAGCAGCTTGGCTCGGGGTTGGGCTTTCTTT. Translated: CASSLARGWAFF. The full variable domain, rest sourced from reference TRBV5-5 and TRBJ1-1, is DAGVTQSPTHLIKTRGQQVTLRCSPISGHKSVSWYQQVLGQGPQFIFQYYEKEERGRGNFPDRFSARQFPNYSSELNVNALLLGDSALYLCASSLARGWAFFGQGTRLTVV.

This clone was seen once. This sequence joins TRBV19 and TRBJ1-4; possible D gene TRBD1, 6 bases. The length of the CDR3 is 15 residues. The germline CDR1 and CDR2 sequences are LNHDA and SQIVND (reference sequence). Trimming removed 1 base at V and 9 bases at J, with 15 bases between. DNA for the CDR3: TGTGCCAGTAGTATAGTCGGCGGGGGGCGAAAAAAACTGTTTTTT. This encodes CASSIVGGGRKKLFF.

The genes are TRBV7-9 and TRBJ2-3, with D perhaps matching TRBD1 or TRBD2 (6 bases each). This CDR3 comprises 15 residues. V lost 6 bases to trimming and J lost 1 base, with 14 bases between them. Germline V gives CDR1 SEHNR, CDR2 FQNEAQ (reference sequence). The CDR3 nucleotides are TGTGCCAGCAGGTTACAGGGAGGTGGCACAGATACGCAGTATTTT. This translates into CASRLQGGGTDTQYF.

J is TRBJ1-2 and V is TRBV27; 9 bases are a match to TRBD1. V lost 3 bases, J lost 7 bases, and 6 bases stayed unmatched. Germline loops: CDR1 MNHEY, CDR2 SMNVEV (reference sequence). The CDR3 is made up of 14 amino acids. The CDR3 sequence: CASSLRDREGGYTF. As DNA, the CDR3 is TGTGCCAGCAGTTTGAGGGACAGGGAAGGTGGCTACACCTTC.

The chain employs TRBV5-1 and TRBJ2-5; the D is unclear. The CDR3 covers 15 residues. Trimming took 0 bases from V and 5 from J, leaving 14 bases between them. Per the germline V gene, CDR1 is SGHRS and CDR2 is YFSETQ. CDR3 residues: CASSLARSSKETQYF. CDR3 nucleotide sequence: TGCGCCAGCAGCTTGGCCCGTAGTTCAAAGGAGACCCAGTACTTC.

The chain uses TRBV11-1 and TRBJ2-7, with TRBD1 matching 7 bases. The V gene end was trimmed by 1 base and the J gene end by 13 bases; junction bases not matched to a gene: 10. The germline gives CDR1 SGHAT, CDR2 FQDESV (reference sequence). This CDR3 has 13 amino acids. The CDR3 protein is CASSLEEGQAFYF. The CDR3 DNA is TGTGCCAGCAGCTTAGAAGAAGGACAGGCTTTTTACTTC.